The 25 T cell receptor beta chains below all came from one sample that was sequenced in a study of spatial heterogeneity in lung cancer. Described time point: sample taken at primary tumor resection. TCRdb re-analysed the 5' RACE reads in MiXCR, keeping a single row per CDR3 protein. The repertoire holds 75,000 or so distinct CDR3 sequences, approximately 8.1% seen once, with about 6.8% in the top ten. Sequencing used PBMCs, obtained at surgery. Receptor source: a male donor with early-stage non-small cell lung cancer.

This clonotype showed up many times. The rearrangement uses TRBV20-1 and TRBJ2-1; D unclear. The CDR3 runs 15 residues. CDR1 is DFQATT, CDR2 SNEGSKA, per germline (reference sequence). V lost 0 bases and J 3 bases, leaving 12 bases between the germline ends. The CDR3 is CSARDQLSFYNEQFF. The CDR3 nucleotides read TGCAGTGCTAGAGATCAATTGTCGTTCTACAATGAGCAGTTCTTC.

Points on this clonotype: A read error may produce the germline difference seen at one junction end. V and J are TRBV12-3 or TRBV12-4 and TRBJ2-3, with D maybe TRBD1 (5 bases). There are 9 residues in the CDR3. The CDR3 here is CASSPGARF. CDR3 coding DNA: TGTGCCAGCAGTCCTGGGGCCCGTTTT.

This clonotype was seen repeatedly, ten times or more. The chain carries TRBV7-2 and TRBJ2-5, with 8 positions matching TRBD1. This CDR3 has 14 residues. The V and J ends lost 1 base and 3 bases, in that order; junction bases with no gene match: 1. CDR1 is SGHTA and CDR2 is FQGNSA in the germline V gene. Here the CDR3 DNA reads TGTGCCAGCAGCTTAGGGACAGGGAAAGAGACCCAGTACTTC. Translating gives CASSLGTGKETQYF. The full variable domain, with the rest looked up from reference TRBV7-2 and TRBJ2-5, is GAGVSQSPSNKVTEKGKDVELRCDPISGHTALYWYRQSLGQGLEFLIYFQGNSAPDKSGLPSDRFSAERTGGSVSTLTIQRTQQEDSAVYLCASSLGTGKETQYFGPGTRLLVL.

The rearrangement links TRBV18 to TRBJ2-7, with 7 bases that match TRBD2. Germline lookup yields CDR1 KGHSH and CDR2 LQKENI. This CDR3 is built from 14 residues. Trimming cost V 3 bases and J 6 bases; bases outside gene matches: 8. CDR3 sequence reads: CASSPEAGAGEQYF. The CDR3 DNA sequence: TGTGCCAGCTCACCGGAGGCGGGAGCGGGCGAGCAGTACTTC.

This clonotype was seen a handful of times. The CDR3 DNA follows: TGTGCCAGCACCCCGGGAGCCCCCAACTACAATGAGCAGTTCTTC. Translating it yields CASTPGAPNYNEQFF. The V gene is TRBV2, the J gene TRBJ2-1; a weak D match, TRBD2 (6 bases). Germline values: CDR1 SNHLY, CDR2 FYNNEI. V lost 7 bases and J lost 3, with 16 bases in between. This CDR3 has 15 residues.

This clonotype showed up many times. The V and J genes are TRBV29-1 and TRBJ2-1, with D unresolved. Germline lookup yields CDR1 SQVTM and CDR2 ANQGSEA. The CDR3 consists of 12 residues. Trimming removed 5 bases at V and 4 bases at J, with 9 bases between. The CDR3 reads CSVMKRYNEQFF. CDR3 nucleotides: TGCAGCGTTATGAAACGGTACAATGAGCAGTTCTTC.

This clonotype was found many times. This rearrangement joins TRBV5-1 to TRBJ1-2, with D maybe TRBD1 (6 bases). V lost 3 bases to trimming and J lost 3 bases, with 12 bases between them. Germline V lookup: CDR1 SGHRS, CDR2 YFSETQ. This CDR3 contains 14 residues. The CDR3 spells CASSSTGLDYGYTF. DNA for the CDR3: TGCGCCAGCAGCTCTACAGGGCTGGACTATGGCTACACCTTC.

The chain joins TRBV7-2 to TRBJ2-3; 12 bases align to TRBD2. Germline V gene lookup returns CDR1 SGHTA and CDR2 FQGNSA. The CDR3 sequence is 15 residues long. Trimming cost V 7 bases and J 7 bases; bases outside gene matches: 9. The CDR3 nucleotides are TGTGCCAGCATCAAGCCTAGCGGGAGGGCCAATACGCAGTATTTT. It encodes CASIKPSGRANTQYF.

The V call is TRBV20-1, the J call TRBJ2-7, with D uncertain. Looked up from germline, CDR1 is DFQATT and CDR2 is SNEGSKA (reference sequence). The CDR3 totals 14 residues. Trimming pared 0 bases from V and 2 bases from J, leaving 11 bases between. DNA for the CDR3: TGCAGTGCTAGAGATAGGATTCTTACCTACGAGCAGTACTTC. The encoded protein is CSARDRILTYEQYF.

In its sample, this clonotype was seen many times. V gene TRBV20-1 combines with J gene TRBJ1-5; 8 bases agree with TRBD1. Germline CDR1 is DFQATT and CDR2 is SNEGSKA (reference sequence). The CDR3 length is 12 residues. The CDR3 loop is CSSGQGGQPQHF. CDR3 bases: TGCAGCTCAGGACAGGGAGGGCAGCCCCAGCATTTT.

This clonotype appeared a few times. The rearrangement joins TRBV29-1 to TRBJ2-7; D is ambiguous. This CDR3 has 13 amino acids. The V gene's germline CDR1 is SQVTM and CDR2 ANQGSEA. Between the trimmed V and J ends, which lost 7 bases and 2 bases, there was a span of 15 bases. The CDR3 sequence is CSAATPVTYEQYF. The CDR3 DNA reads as TGCAGCGCAGCTACCCCCGTCACCTACGAGCAGTACTTC.

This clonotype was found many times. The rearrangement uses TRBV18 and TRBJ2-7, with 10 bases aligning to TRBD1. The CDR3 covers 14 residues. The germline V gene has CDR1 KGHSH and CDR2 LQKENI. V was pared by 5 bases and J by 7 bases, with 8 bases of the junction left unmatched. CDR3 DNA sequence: TGTGCCAGCTCAACGGGACAGGGGTATGGAGAGCAGTACTTC. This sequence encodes CASSTGQGYGEQYF.

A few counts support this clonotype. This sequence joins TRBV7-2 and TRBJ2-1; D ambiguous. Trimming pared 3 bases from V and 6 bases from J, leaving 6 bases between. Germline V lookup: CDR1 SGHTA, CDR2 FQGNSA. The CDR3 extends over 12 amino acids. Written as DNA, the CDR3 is TGTGCCAGCAGCTTGACTCCCAATGAGCAGTTCTTC. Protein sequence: CASSLTPNEQFF.

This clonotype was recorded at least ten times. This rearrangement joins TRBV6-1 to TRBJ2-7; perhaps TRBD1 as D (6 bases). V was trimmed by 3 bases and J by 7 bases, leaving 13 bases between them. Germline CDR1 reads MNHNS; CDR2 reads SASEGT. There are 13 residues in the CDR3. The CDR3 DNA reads TGTGCCAGCAGTGATGGGCCGGACAGAGAGCAGTACTTC. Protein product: CASSDGPDREQYF.

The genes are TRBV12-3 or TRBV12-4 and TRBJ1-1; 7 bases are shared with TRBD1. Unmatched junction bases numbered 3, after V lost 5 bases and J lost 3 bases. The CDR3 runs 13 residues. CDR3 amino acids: CASSPTGHTEAFF. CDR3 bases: TGTGCCAGCAGTCCGACAGGGCACACTGAAGCTTTCTTT.

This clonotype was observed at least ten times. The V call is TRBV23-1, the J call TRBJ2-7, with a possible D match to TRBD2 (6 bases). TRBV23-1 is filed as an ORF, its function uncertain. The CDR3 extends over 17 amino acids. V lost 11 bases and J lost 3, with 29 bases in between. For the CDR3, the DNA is TGCGCCCATTGCACCCACCGAGGTCCGGGAGAAGGCTACGAGCAGTACTTC. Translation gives CAHCTHRGPGEGYEQYF.

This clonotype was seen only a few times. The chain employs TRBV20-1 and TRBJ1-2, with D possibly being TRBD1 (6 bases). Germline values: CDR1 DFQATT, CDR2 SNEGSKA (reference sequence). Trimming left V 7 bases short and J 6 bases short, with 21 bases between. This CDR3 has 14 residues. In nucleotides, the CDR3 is TGCAGTGTGAAGTGGGGGGCCGGGACCGATGGCTACACCTTC. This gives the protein CSVKWGAGTDGYTF.

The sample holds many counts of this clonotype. DNA of the CDR3: TGTGCCAGCAGCTTACCCCCGGGGTATGAAAAACTGTTTTTT. Translating it yields CASSLPPGYEKLFF. The chain is built from TRBV7-9 and TRBJ1-4; D gene ambiguous. Trimming took 2 bases from V and 6 from J, leaving 10 bases between them. The germline V gene has CDR1 SEHNR and CDR2 FQNEAQ (reference sequence). This CDR3 has 14 amino acids.

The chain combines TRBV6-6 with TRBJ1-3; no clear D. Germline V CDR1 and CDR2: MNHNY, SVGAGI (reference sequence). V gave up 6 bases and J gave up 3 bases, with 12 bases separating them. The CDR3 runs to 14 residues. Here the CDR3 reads CASSQVGVGNTIYF. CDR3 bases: TGTGCCAGCAGCCAGGTCGGGGTTGGAAACACCATATATTTT.

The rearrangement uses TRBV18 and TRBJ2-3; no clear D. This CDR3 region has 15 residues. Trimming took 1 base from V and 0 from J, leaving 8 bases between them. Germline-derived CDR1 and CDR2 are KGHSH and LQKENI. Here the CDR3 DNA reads TGTGCCAGCTCACCACGGGAATCTAGCACAGATACGCAGTATTTT. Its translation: CASSPRESSTDTQYF.

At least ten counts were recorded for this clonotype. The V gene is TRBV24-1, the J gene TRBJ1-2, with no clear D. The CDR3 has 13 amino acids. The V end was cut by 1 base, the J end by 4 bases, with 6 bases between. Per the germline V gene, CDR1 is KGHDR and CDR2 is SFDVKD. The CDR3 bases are TGTGCCACCAGTGATTTTGGCGGCTATGGCTACACCTTC. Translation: CATSDFGGYGYTF.

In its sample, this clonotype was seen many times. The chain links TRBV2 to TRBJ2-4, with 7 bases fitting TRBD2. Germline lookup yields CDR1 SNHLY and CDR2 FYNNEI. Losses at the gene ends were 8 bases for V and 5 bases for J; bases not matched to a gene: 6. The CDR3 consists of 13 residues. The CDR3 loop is CASSHRGENIQYF. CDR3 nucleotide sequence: TGTGCCAGCTCCCATCGGGGGGAAAACATTCAGTACTTC. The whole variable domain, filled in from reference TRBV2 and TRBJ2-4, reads EPEVTQTPSHQVTQMGQEVILRCVPISNHLYFYWYRQILGQKVEFLVSFYNNEISEKSEIFDDQFSVERPDGSNFTLKIRSTKLEDSAMYFCASSHRGENIQYFGAGTRLSVL.

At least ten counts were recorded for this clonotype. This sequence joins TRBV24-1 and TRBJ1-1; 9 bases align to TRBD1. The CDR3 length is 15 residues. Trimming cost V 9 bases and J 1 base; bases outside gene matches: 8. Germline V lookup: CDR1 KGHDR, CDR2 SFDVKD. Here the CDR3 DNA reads TGTGCCACCCAGAAGACAGGGGGACAGAACACTGAAGCTTTCTTT. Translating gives CATQKTGGQNTEAFF.

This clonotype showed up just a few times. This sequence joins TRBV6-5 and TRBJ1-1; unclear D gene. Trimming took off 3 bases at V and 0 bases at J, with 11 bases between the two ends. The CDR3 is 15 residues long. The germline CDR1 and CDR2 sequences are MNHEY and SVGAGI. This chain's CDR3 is CASSYSRALNTEAFF. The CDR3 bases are TGTGCCAGCAGTTATTCCCGGGCTTTGAACACTGAAGCTTTCTTT.

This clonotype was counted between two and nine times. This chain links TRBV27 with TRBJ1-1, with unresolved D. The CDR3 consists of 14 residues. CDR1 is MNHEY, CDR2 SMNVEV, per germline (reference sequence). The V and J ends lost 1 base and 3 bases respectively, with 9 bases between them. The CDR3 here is CASSLFTGDTEAFF. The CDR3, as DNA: TGTGCCAGCAGTTTATTCACCGGGGACACTGAAGCTTTCTTT.